This T cell receptor (beta chain) was captured in a study of T cell responses to AZD1222 COVID-19 vaccine. This clone was seen a single time. The method was immunoSEQ multiplex PCR; TCRdb's version includes in-frame clones alone and lacks a portion of them. This sample has 100,000 to 120,000 clones, with around 87% found just once. The V end lost 3 bases, the J end lost 4 bases, and 15 bases lay between the germline ends. Per the germline V gene, CDR1 is MRHNA and CDR2 is SNTAGT. This CDR3 spans 15 amino acids. This TCR came from an adult in good health. The specimen comprised peripheral blood, sampled on day 0 of AZD1222 vaccination. This sequence joins TRBV6-4 and TRBJ2-5; TRBD2 might be the D (5 bases). The DNA of the CDR3 is TGTGCCAGCAGTGATTCAGCGGAGCCGGGAGAGACCCAGTACTTC. The encoded protein is CASSDSAEPGETQYF.